This TCR beta chain is drawn from a study of sequential checkpoint blockade in melanoma (dated by TCRdb to the late 2010s). In terms of the full investigation: Patients were randomized 1:1 to first-line nivolumab followed by ipilimumab (arm A) or ipilimumab followed by nivolumab (arm B). Both trial sequences were followed by maintenance nivolumab. Results and caveats for the whole study, not just this receptor: Validation of the response-prediction model combining TCR metrics and mutation burden is needed in larger, independent patient cohorts.

TCRbeta CDR3 regions were immunosequenced from genomic DNA with the immunoSEQ Assay. Prior to high-throughput sequencing, genomic DNA was amplified by bias-controlled multiplex PCR. As for how the authors treated the data: To quantify the absolute abundance of each unique TCRbeta CDR3 region, the sequences were collapsed and filtered. Clonality, defined as 1 minus Pielou's evenness, was calculated using only productive rearrangements. A previously published method was used to identify clones whose frequencies were significantly greater in on-treatment samples than in baseline samples. In TCRdb, the immuneACCESS table is reduced to in-frame sequences with V and J assigned. These tables do not hold every clone; where another copy was compared, an unresolved V gene accounts for under half, and the others remain unexplained. That table supplies the V and J calls and clone size; D and trimming were determined from the DNA. This sample comprises roughly 13,000 clones, under 80% of them detected only once. The ten most abundant clones make up approximately 22% of the sample.

CDR1 and CDR2, looked up from the germline V gene (reference sequence), are SGHNT and YYREEE. From cysteine to phenylalanine, the CDR3 is 14 amino acids long. This entry keeps only the CDR3 DNA: 42 bases, framed from base 1. V drops 1 base and J drops 0 bases, leaving 8 bases in between. Regarding this clone: The target of this receptor is not known. Per-base quality was not reported, and no clone a single base away is much larger than it.

The treatment or condition tag for this specimen amounts to: randomized to nivolumab then ipilimumab (arm A) or the reverse (arm B). None of the patients in the trial had previously been given DNA-damaging chemotherapy. A FACS Aria II flow cytometer was used to sort live CD3+CD8+ cells that were negative for CD19 and CD56 from thawed PBMCs. Samples were obtained from patients with melanoma enrolled in CheckMate 064, a randomized, open-label phase II trial of sequential checkpoint blockade. Peripheral blood mononuclear cells were collected by leukapheresis, purified with Ficoll-Paque, and frozen in human serum with roughly 10% DMSO. Right after sorting, the blood CD3+CD8+ cells were verified to be >95% pure, and DNA extraction followed.

The receptor was isolated from a human donor with melanoma. The sequencing here drew on CD8+ T cells sorted from blood (inferred from file names), taken from a patient given nivolumab and ipilimumab in sequence. The V gene is TRBV5-4 and the J gene is TRBJ2-7, and the D gene may be TRBD2, 5 bases matching. The DNA is TGTGCCAGCAGCTTGCGGGGTAACTCCTACGAGCAGTACTTC. This gives the protein CASSLRGNSYEQYF.